This is a list of T cell receptor beta chains from one sample in a study of blood T cells in healthy people across ages. MiXCR was run by TCRdb on the 5' RACE reads, yielding one entry per CDR3 protein. The data hold around 650,000 distinct CDR3 sequences, with 40% to 45% observed a single time. Sequencing input: blood. The receptor source for this set is an elderly man in good health. Both conserved end residues are part of each CDR3. The D gene is left open where the match is weak. Clone size is stated in some rows and not others, as once, few, many or a class when expanded.

D gene: -; V gene: TRBV11-2; clone size: many; J gene: TRBJ2-3; CDR3 protein: CASSLVGTQYF; CDR3 DNA: TGTGCCAGCAGCCTCGTGGGTACGCAGTATTTT
D gene: -; V gene: TRBV10-3; clone size: -; J gene: TRBJ2-7; CDR3 protein: CAIGPDSNSYEQYF; CDR3 DNA: TGTGCCATAGGACCGGACTCCAACTCCTACGAGCAGTACTTC
D gene: -; V gene: TRBV9; clone size: -; J gene: TRBJ1-1; CDR3 protein: CASSVGLREPEAFF; CDR3 DNA: TGTGCCAGCAGCGTAGGTCTGCGGGAACCTGAAGCTTTCTTT
D gene: -; V gene: TRBV7-2; clone size: -; J gene: TRBJ1-6; CDR3 protein: CASSLAEARGLPLHF; CDR3 DNA: TGTGCCAGCAGCTTAGCGGAGGCCCGGGGATTACCCCTCCACTTT
D gene: -; V gene: TRBV5-1; clone size: many; J gene: TRBJ1-1; CDR3 protein: CASRADQGPEAFF; CDR3 DNA: TGCGCCAGCAGGGCCGATCAGGGGCCTGAAGCTTTCTTT
D gene: -; V gene: TRBV6-1; clone size: -; J gene: TRBJ1-2; CDR3 protein: CASSEGSGRPYGYTF; CDR3 DNA: TGTGCCAGCAGTGAAGGTAGCGGCAGGCCCTATGGCTACACCTTC
D gene: -; V gene: TRBV20-1; clone size: -; J gene: TRBJ1-2; CDR3 protein: CSARVMEDFPYGYTF; CDR3 DNA: TGCAGTGCTAGGGTTATGGAGGACTTTCCATATGGCTACACCTTC
D gene: TRBD2; V gene: TRBV4-3; clone size: once; J gene: TRBJ2-3; CDR3 protein: CASSQIKRGGGTDTQYF; CDR3 DNA: TGCGCCAGCAGCCAAATAAAGCGGGGGGGCGGCACAGATACGCAGTATTTT
D gene: -; V gene: TRBV10-2; clone size: -; J gene: TRBJ2-6; CDR3 protein: CASSSSGSWASGANVLTF; CDR3 DNA: -
D gene: TRBD1; V gene: TRBV4-3; clone size: once; J gene: TRBJ2-3; CDR3 protein: CASSQDETGADTQYF; CDR3 DNA: TGCGCCAGCAGCCAAGACGAGACAGGGGCAGATACGCAGTATTTT
D gene: TRBD2; V gene: TRBV10-3; clone size: many; J gene: TRBJ2-7; CDR3 protein: CAISPGTSRVEQYF; CDR3 DNA: TGTGCCATCAGTCCCGGGACTAGCAGAGTCGAGCAGTACTTC
D gene: TRBD2; V gene: TRBV7-2; clone size: -; J gene: TRBJ2-7; CDR3 protein: CASSLKLAGRGEQYF; CDR3 DNA: TGTGCCAGCAGCTTAAAGCTAGCGGGACGCGGTGAGCAGTACTTC
D gene: -; V gene: TRBV25-1; clone size: -; J gene: TRBJ1-4; CDR3 protein: CASSGTDFEKLFF; CDR3 DNA: TGTGCCAGCAGTGGGACCGACTTTGAAAAACTGTTTTTT